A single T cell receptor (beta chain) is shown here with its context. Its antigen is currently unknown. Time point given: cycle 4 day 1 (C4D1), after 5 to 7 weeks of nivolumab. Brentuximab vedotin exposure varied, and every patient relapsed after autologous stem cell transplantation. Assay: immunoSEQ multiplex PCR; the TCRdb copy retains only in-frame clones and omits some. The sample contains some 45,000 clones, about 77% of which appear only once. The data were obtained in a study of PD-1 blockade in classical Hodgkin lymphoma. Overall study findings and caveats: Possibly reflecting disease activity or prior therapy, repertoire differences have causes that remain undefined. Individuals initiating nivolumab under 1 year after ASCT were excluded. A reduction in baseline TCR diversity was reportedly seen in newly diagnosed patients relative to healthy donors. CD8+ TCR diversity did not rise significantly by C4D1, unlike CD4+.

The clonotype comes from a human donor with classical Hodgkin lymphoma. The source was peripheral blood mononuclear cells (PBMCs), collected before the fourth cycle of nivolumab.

This chain's CDR3 is CASSQNGGPTEAFF. Written as DNA, the CDR3 is TGTGCCAGCAGCCAAAACGGGGGACCCACTGAAGCTTTCTTT. The chain has TRBV7-6 and TRBJ1-1, with a tentative D call TRBD1 (5 bases). Germline V gene sequence: CDR1 SGHVS, CDR2 FNYEAQ. The CDR3 spans 14 residues. Trimming pared 5 bases from V and 4 bases from J, leaving 14 bases between.